This T cell receptor beta chain was captured in a study of response to subunit inactivated influenza vaccine (dated by TCRdb to the late 2010s). Study-wide context: Deep quantitative profiling of the T cell receptor repertoire was used in the study to follow responses to a trivalent subunit inactivated influenza vaccine. Overall study outcomes, separate from this receptor: The authors proposed that each seasonal influenza vaccination may bring in only a limited number of new T cells.

The library relied on RT-PCR. The data were produced on an Illumina HiSeq 2500. The public reads were quality trimmed at Q25 with fastp and then assembled into clones with MiXCR by TCRdb, keeping productive beta chains. Under each unique CDR3 protein, matching rows form one entry showing the most common genes and DNA. This sample has about 520,000 distinct CDR3 sequences in its table, and about 25% of those were observed once. Around 1.8% of the sample is taken by the ten largest. Remarks on this clonotype: Its target antigen remains unknown. No qualities accompany the bases; no much larger clone lies one base away.

V is reduced by 5 bases and J by 7 bases, leaving a spacing of 18 bases between them. The CDR1 and CDR2 encoded by the germline V gene are SGHTA and FQGNSA. The CDR3 starts with the cysteine, ends with the phenylalanine, and has 15 residues. Kept here is only the CDR3 DNA, which spans 45 bases and is read in frame from base 1. The chain was built from TRBV7-2 and TRBJ2-1; the D gene cannot be resolved beyond TRBD1 or TRBD2, each matching 6 bases. The source of this sequence is a man between 45 and 60 years old who received an inactivated influenza vaccine. Donor details come from another sample of the same person, matched by shared clones. The material sequenced was CD4+ T cells sorted from PBMCs, taken approximately 5 days after vaccination. In nucleotides, the sequence is TGTGCCAGCAGCCCCCAAGGGGGACTTGGGAATGAGCAGTTCTTC. This gives the protein CASSPQGGLGNEQFF.